The clone carrying this T cell receptor (beta chain) was counted ten times or more. TCRdb passed the 5' RACE reads through MiXCR, listing each CDR3 protein once. The sample contains some 80,000 distinct CDR3 sequences, roughly 4.3% of which appear only once. The time point was: longitudinal time-point 3. The CDR3 runs to 13 residues. Germline V CDR1 and CDR2: DFQATT, SNEGSKA (reference sequence). V was clipped by 1 base and J by 2 bases, with 8 bases between them. The record originates from a study of neurological immune-mediated disorders. The TCR comes from a woman aged 60-75 years with multiple sclerosis. Sequencing was done on a sample of PBMCs. This chain connects TRBV20-1 to TRBJ1-1, with unresolved D. The CDR3 sequence is CSARVGDNTEAFF. The DNA for the CDR3 is TGCAGTGCTAGAGTTGGGGATAACACTGAAGCTTTCTTT.